Here is one TCR beta chain with its context. This sample was included in a study of blood T cell repertoires in COVID-19. The overall study: T cells, B-cell-depleted T cells, or PBMCs supplied cDNA or gDNA.

During active infection, Seattle patients enrolled and were then monitored through disease. Authors' methods: Cell counts per sample came from amplifying reference gene primers. Only in-frame clones appear in the TCRdb table, and some are missing; sequencing was by immunoSEQ multiplex PCR. D and trimming were read from the DNA, whereas the V and J calls and clone size are those reported in that table. The sample lists under 150,000 clones, about 88% seen once, with around 4.6% in the top ten. The germline V gene has CDR1 LGHNA and CDR2 YNFKEQ. V shed 0 bases and J shed 0 bases, with 12 bases lying between them. The CDR3 is 17 amino acids.

This chain joins TRBV4-2 and TRBJ1-5; perhaps TRBD1 as D (5 bases). This TCR derives from a man aged 55-75 years with COVID-19, enrolled during active disease. Sample: peripheral blood. In nucleotides, the CDR3 is TGTGCCAGCAGCCAAGACCTGACAGCTTATAGCAATCAGCCCCAGCATTTT. Amino acid sequence: CASSQDLTAYSNQPQHF.